Here is one T cell receptor beta chain with its context. Its antigen is unidentified. Measured with immunoSEQ multiplex PCR; TCRdb has only the in-frame clones, and not every one. Here the sample spans about 38,000 clones, around 74% being singletons. Germline V gives CDR1 MDHEN, CDR2 SYDVKM. V was clipped by 7 bases and J by 5 bases; unmatched bases: 13. CDR3 length: 18 amino acids. The data derive from a study of CD4 T cells in relation to SARS-CoV-2 and coronaviruses. This TCR derives from an adult with COVID-19. The chain links TRBV28 to TRBJ1-6; TRBD1 aligns across 11 bases. The sample consisted of memory CD4+ T cells from PBMCs, cultured in vitro. The CDR3 loop is CASTSPGTGGRHNSPLHF. CDR3 in DNA: TGTGCCAGCACCTCTCCCGGGACAGGGGGTCGGCATAATTCACCCCTCCACTTT.